A single sample is the source of the 29 T cell receptor beta chains below, sequenced in a study of OX40 agonist ivuxolimab in advanced cancers. The method was immunoSEQ multiplex PCR; TCRdb's version includes in-frame clones alone and lacks a portion of them. Of approximately 10,000 clones in the sample, 75% to 85% are singletons; the top ten hold approximately 22%. The sequenced sample was CD4+ or CD8+ T cells sorted from blood, obtained in a trial of the OX40 agonist ivuxolimab. The receptors derive from an adult with an advanced solid tumor such as melanoma, head and neck, liver or kidney cancer.

The chain is built from TRBV28 and TRBJ1-6, with 10 bases identical to TRBD1. This CDR3 comprises 13 residues. Germline CDR1 and CDR2: MDHEN and SYDVKM. V lost 6 bases to trimming and J lost 10 bases; unmatched junction nucleotides: 3. In DNA form, the CDR3 reads TGTGCCAGCAGCGACAGGGGGCGGTCACCCCTCCACTTT. Encoded protein: CASSDRGRSPLHF.

The V call is TRBV28, the J call TRBJ1-5, with D possibly matching TRBD1 (5 bases). The CDR3 runs to 14 residues. Germline lookup yields CDR1 MDHEN and CDR2 SYDVKM. V gave up 5 bases and J gave up 9 bases, with 17 bases separating them. The CDR3 DNA is TGTGCCAGCAGTGTAGACAGCGAGTATCGGCCCCAGCATTTT. Amino acids: CASSVDSEYRPQHF.

The chain recombines TRBV5-4 with TRBJ1-1, with 10 bases fitting TRBD1. This CDR3 has 12 amino acids. Trimming took 3 bases from V and 11 from J; bases not matched to a gene: 4. The germline V gene has CDR1 SGHNT and CDR2 YYREEE (reference sequence). Written as DNA, the CDR3 is TGTGCCAGCAGCTGGGGGACAGGGGAGGCTTTCTTT. Amino acid sequence: CASSWGTGEAFF. The variable domain in full, completed from reference TRBV5-4 and TRBJ1-1, reads ETGVTQSPTHLIKTRGQQVTLRCSSQSGHNTVSWYQQALGQGPQFIFQYYREEENGRGNFPPRFSGLQFPNYSSELNVNALELDDSALYLCASSWGTGEAFFGQGTRLTVV.

This sequence joins TRBV23-1 and TRBJ1-3; no clear D. TRBV23-1 has ORF status, its function being uncertain. Deletions cut 0 bases from V and 1 base from J, with 13 bases between. The CDR3 covers 17 residues. In DNA, the CDR3 is TGCGCCAGCAGTCAATCGCGACTCTCAGAGTCTGGAAACACCATATATTTT. This sequence encodes CASSQSRLSESGNTIYF.

The chain links TRBV13 to TRBJ1-2; possible D gene TRBD1, 5 bases. The germline V gene has CDR1 PRHDT and CDR2 FYEKMQ (reference sequence). This CDR3 is built from 13 residues. The V gene lost 5 bases and the J gene lost 5 bases, with 12 bases spanning the gap. The CDR3 reads CASSRDGSYGYTF. The CDR3 DNA is TGTGCCAGCAGCCGGGACGGAAGTTATGGCTACACCTTC.

The rearrangement uses TRBV19 and TRBJ2-6; no reliable D call. CDR1 LNHDA and CDR2 SQIVND come from the germline V gene (reference sequence). Trimming took 5 bases from V and 0 from J, leaving 17 bases between them. This CDR3 contains 18 residues. The CDR3 coding sequence is TGTGCCAGTAGTCCTATGACCGGACCGATCTCTGGGGCCAACGTCCTGACTTTC. Its protein product is CASSPMTGPISGANVLTF. The full variable domain, rest sourced from reference TRBV19 and TRBJ2-6, is DGGITQSPKYLFRKEGQNVTLSCEQNLNHDAMYWYRQDPGQGLRLIYYSQIVNDFQKGDIAEGYSVSREKKESFPLTVTSAQKNPTAFYLCASSPMTGPISGANVLTFGAGSRLTVL.

The chain has TRBV30 and TRBJ1-5; TRBD1 is a possible D gene (5 bases). The V end was cut by 0 bases, the J end by 4 bases, with 7 bases between. The germline V gene encodes CDR1 GTSNPN and CDR2 SVGIG (reference sequence). This CDR3 comprises 13 residues. This CDR3 is CAWSVWGNQPQHF. CDR3 bases: TGTGCCTGGAGTGTGTGGGGGAATCAGCCCCAGCATTTT.

This chain joins TRBV7-6 and TRBJ2-3; the D gene could be TRBD1 or TRBD2 (6 bases each). The CDR3 loop spans 19 amino acids. Per the germline V gene, CDR1 is SGHVS and CDR2 is FNYEAQ. V was shortened by 4 bases and J by 5 bases, with 28 bases between the two germline ends. The CDR3 sequence: CASSSELGGMAGAIDTQYF. As DNA, the CDR3 is TGTGCCAGCAGCTCCGAATTAGGGGGGATGGCAGGGGCTATAGATACGCAGTATTTT. The complete variable domain, with remaining parts taken from reference TRBV7-6 and TRBJ2-3, reads GAGVSQSPRYKVTKRGQDVALRCDPISGHVSLYWYRQALGQGPEFLTYFNYEAQQDKSGLPNDRFSAERPEGSISTLTIQRTEQRDSAMYRCASSSELGGMAGAIDTQYFGPGTRLTVL.

The chain employs TRBV6-5 and TRBJ2-2; D ambiguous. Trimming shortened V by 6 bases and J by 5 bases, and 7 bases separated the two germline ends. From germline, CDR1 is MNHEY and CDR2 SVGAGI. The CDR3 has 12 residues. The CDR3 loop is CASSFETGELFF. The CDR3 bases are TGTGCCAGCAGCTTTGAGACCGGGGAGCTGTTTTTT.

The chain is built from TRBV4-1 and TRBJ1-2; tentatively, D is TRBD1 (6 bases). The germline V and J ends were trimmed by 2 bases and 7 bases, with 20 bases remaining between them. Germline V lookup: CDR1 MGHRA, CDR2 YSYEKL. The CDR3 covers 16 residues. This CDR3 is CASSQIGDNIGFGYTF. The CDR3, as DNA: TGCGCCAGCAGCCAAATTGGGGACAACATCGGTTTTGGCTACACCTTC.

This clone was seen a handful of times. The V gene is TRBV5-1, the J gene TRBJ2-5; TRBD2 matches 12 bases. J lost 5 bases, V lost 6 bases, and 8 bases had no gene match. Germline values: CDR1 SGHRS, CDR2 YFSETQ. CDR3 size: 15 residues. The CDR3 DNA sequence: TGCGCCAGCACCCCTAGCGGGGGGGCCTTCGAGACCCAGTACTTC. Translated: CASTPSGGAFETQYF.

J is TRBJ2-1 and V is TRBV9; D might be TRBD1 or TRBD2, each matching 5 bases. From germline, CDR1 is SGDLS and CDR2 YYNGEE. This CDR3 comprises 16 residues. The V end was cut by 0 bases, the J end by 4 bases, with 14 bases between. The CDR3 coding sequence is TGTGCCAGCAGCGTAGTGGCAGGGACGGTTTACAATGAGCAGTTCTTC. It is translated as CASSVVAGTVYNEQFF.

J is TRBJ2-1 and V is TRBV5-1; TRBD1 agrees at 9 bases. This CDR3 region has 15 residues. The junction had 5 bases not matched to a gene; V was cut back by 3 bases and J by 4 bases. Germline V gene data show CDR1 as SGHRS and CDR2 as YFSETQ. The DNA of the CDR3 is TGCGCCAGCAGCTCGGGGGACAGGGAGTACAATGAGCAGTTCTTC. Translation gives CASSSGDREYNEQFF.

This clone was seen a single time. This chain links TRBV7-9 with TRBJ1-1, with a tentative D call TRBD1 (5 bases). The V and J ends lost 0 bases and 1 base respectively, with 9 bases between them. The length of the CDR3 is 15 residues. The V gene's germline CDR1 is SEHNR and CDR2 FQNEAQ (reference sequence). The CDR3 DNA reads as TGTGCCAGCAGCTTAGCCCAGGGAACGAACACTGAAGCTTTCTTT. Its protein is CASSLAQGTNTEAFF.

This chain uses TRBV28 with TRBJ1-2; 8 bases are a match to TRBD1. CDR3 length: 17 residues. Germline lookup yields CDR1 MDHEN and CDR2 SYDVKM. With 5 bases clipped from V and 0 bases from J, the junction kept 11 bases outside the gene matches. CDR3 nucleotides: TGTGCCAGCAGTCCCCGTTGGGACAGGCAAACTAACTATGGCTACACCTTC. Its protein product is CASSPRWDRQTNYGYTF.

This clone was observed a handful of times. DNA of the CDR3: TGTGCCAGCAGCGCCGGGGGCAGAACTAATGAAAAACTGTTTTTT. Translating it yields CASSAGGRTNEKLFF. V usage is TRBV9 and J usage is TRBJ1-4, with D possibly TRBD1 on 6 matching bases. In germline, CDR1 is SGDLS, CDR2 YYNGEE. V was shortened by 3 bases and J by 1 base, with 10 bases between the two germline ends. The CDR3 covers 15 residues.

Of note for this clone: The germline gene is not matched at one end of the junction; a read error may be the cause. The rearrangement links TRBV5-1 to TRBJ1-1; D is ambiguous. The CDR3 totals 13 residues. CDR1 SGHRS and CDR2 YFSETQ come from the germline V gene. CDR3 nucleotides: TGCGTCAGCAGCTCGCTGCGGAACACTGAAGCTTTCTTT. As protein: CVSSSLRNTEAFF.

V usage is TRBV11-2 and J usage is TRBJ1-5; D gene ambiguous. This CDR3 is built from 14 residues. Trimming stripped 1 base from V and 9 bases from J, with 13 bases between. The germline CDR1 and CDR2 sequences are SGHAT and FQNNGV. The CDR3 nucleotides are TGTGCCAGCAGCTTAGCAGGACCGCGGTCGCCCCAGCATTTT. It specifies CASSLAGPRSPQHF.

The V gene is TRBV7-2, the J gene TRBJ2-2; TRBD2 matches at 9 bases. The germline CDR1 and CDR2 sequences are SGHTA and FQGNSA. The CDR3 contains 16 residues. V was pared by 4 bases and J by 4 bases, with 7 bases of the junction left unmatched. The CDR3 protein is CASSSVAGATTGELFF. As DNA, the CDR3 is TGTGCCAGCAGCTCTGTAGCGGGGGCGACCACCGGGGAGCTGTTTTTT.

V gene TRBV5-6 combines with J gene TRBJ2-7; the D gene is possibly TRBD1 (5 bases). Looked up from germline, CDR1 is SGHDT and CDR2 is YYEEEE. The CDR3 runs to 12 residues. The V end was cut by 2 bases, the J end by 6 bases, with 9 bases between. The CDR3 protein is CASSFYRGEQYF. The CDR3 DNA is TGTGCCAGCAGCTTCTATAGGGGCGAGCAGTACTTC.

The chain couples TRBV12-5 to TRBJ1-1; 9 bases match TRBD1. The CDR3 contains 15 residues. CDR1 is LGHNT and CDR2 is FRNRAP in the germline V gene. Unmatched junction bases numbered 1, after V lost 1 base and J lost 1 base. The chain's CDR3 is CASGLGTGANTEAFF. The CDR3 DNA follows: TGTGCTAGTGGTTTGGGGACAGGGGCGAACACTGAAGCTTTCTTT.

V gene TRBV9 combines with J gene TRBJ2-5, with 7 bases aligning to TRBD1. Germline V gives CDR1 SGDLS, CDR2 YYNGEE. This CDR3 contains 15 residues. Losses at the gene ends were 4 bases for V and 5 bases for J; bases not matched to a gene: 11. The CDR3 loop is CASSPPTGSVETQYF. The CDR3 coding sequence is TGTGCCAGCAGCCCCCCGACAGGGAGCGTTGAGACCCAGTACTTC.

The rearrangement uses TRBV4-3 and TRBJ1-4; possibly TRBD1 for D (5 bases). With 1 base removed from V and 4 bases from J, the gap between germline ends came to 10 bases. The length of the CDR3 is 15 residues. Germline loops: CDR1 LGHNA, CDR2 YSLEER. CDR3 residues: CASSQGGGGNEKLFF. The CDR3 DNA reads as TGCGCCAGCAGCCAAGGTGGTGGGGGTAATGAAAAACTGTTTTTT.

The rearrangement uses TRBV5-5 and TRBJ2-2; D is unresolved. Germline V gene sequence: CDR1 SGHKS, CDR2 YYEKEE (reference sequence). This CDR3 contains 15 residues. Trimming took off 0 bases at V and 6 bases at J, with 12 bases between the two ends. CDR3 amino acids: CASSLVSLGSGELFF. CDR3 DNA: TGTGCCAGCAGCTTGGTCTCCCTAGGGTCCGGGGAGCTGTTTTTT.

This clone appeared a few times. The V gene is TRBV6-1, the J gene TRBJ2-6, with D perhaps TRBD1 or TRBD2 (5 bases each). CDR1 is MNHNS and CDR2 is SASEGT in the germline V gene. Trimming took 7 bases from V and 13 from J, leaving 17 bases between them. There are 13 residues in the CDR3. CDR3 sequence reads: CASTRDAQNVLTF. The DNA of the CDR3 is TGTGCCAGCACAAGGGACGCCCAAAATGTCCTGACTTTC.

The chain employs TRBV7-9 and TRBJ2-7; no clear D. Trimming stripped 0 bases from V and 3 bases from J, with 9 bases between. The CDR3 extends over 14 amino acids. CDR1 and CDR2 from the germline V gene are SEHNR and FQNEAQ (reference sequence). Here the CDR3 DNA reads TGTGCCAGCAGCTTAGCCGGCCCAGTCTACGAGCAGTACTTC. Encoded protein: CASSLAGPVYEQYF.

For the CDR3, the DNA is TGTGCCAGCAGCGACCACACCTCCTACGAGCAGTACTTC. It codes for CASSDHTSYEQYF. This chain uses TRBV9 with TRBJ2-7, with unresolved D. There are 13 residues in the CDR3. Germline-derived CDR1 and CDR2 are SGDLS and YYNGEE. V was shortened by 3 bases and J by 0 bases, with 7 bases between the two germline ends.

This clone appeared a few times. This chain joins TRBV27 and TRBJ1-1; D uncertain. Trimming left V 8 bases short and J 2 bases short, with 15 bases between. The germline CDR1 and CDR2 sequences are MNHEY and SMNVEV (reference sequence). This CDR3 region has 14 residues. The CDR3 region has the DNA TGTGCCAGCCGACTCGACACCACTAACACTGAAGCTTTCTTT. As protein: CASRLDTTNTEAFF.

V is TRBV6-6 and J is TRBJ1-2; D not resolved. Per germline, CDR1 MNHNY and CDR2 SVGAGI (reference sequence). V was pared by 7 bases and J by 4 bases, with 19 bases between. The CDR3 totals 15 residues. The CDR3, as DNA: TGTGCCAGCACCCCGGGAGCCGGACGGGGCTATGGCTACACCTTC. Its protein is CASTPGAGRGYGYTF.